A selection of T cell receptor beta chains follows, all from one sample in a study of cytomegalovirus exposure and HLA in healthy donors. TCRdb's copy holds only in-frame clones and misses some; the assay was immunoSEQ multiplex PCR. Of about 160,000 clones listed, approximately 80% are singletons. Sequenced: PBMCs. Receptor source: a man aged 30 to 39 in good health and CMV-seronegative. Each CDR3 is given with its conserved first and last residue. A D gene is named only where the DNA matches it firmly. Clone sizes are given selectively: once, few, many, or a class where the clone is expanded.

d_call: TRBD1
j_call: TRBJ1-1
v_call: TRBV27
clone_size: NA
cdr3_nt: TGTGCCAGCAGTTTATATTTTGGGACAGGGTTGGAAGCTTTCTTT
cdr3_aa: CASSLYFGTGLEAFF

d_call: NA
j_call: TRBJ1-5
v_call: TRBV7-2
clone_size: NA
cdr3_nt: TGTGCCAGCAGCCCGAGACAGGGCAATCAGCCCCAGCATTTT
cdr3_aa: CASSPRQGNQPQHF

d_call: NA
j_call: TRBJ2-1
v_call: TRBV5-4
clone_size: NA
cdr3_nt: TGTGCCAGCAGCTTGGATGGAGGGGCCAATGAGCAGTTCTTC
cdr3_aa: CASSLDGGANEQFF

d_call: TRBD1
j_call: TRBJ1-1
v_call: TRBV11-2
clone_size: NA
cdr3_nt: TGTGCCAGCAGCCCTGCGGACAGGGCGATTTGGAGCACTGAAGCTTTCTTT
cdr3_aa: CASSPADRAIWSTEAFF

d_call: NA
j_call: TRBJ1-1
v_call: TRBV7-9
clone_size: NA
cdr3_nt: TGTTCCAGCAGCTTAGGGGCTTTAGGCAGCACGAACACTGAAGCTTTCTTT
cdr3_aa: CSSSLGALGSTNTEAFF

d_call: TRBD1
j_call: TRBJ2-7
v_call: TRBV5-6
clone_size: NA
cdr3_nt: TGTGCCAGCAGCCTGACGGGACAGGGACCGTACGAGCAGTACTTC
cdr3_aa: CASSLTGQGPYEQYF

d_call: NA
j_call: TRBJ2-7
v_call: TRBV5-5
clone_size: NA
cdr3_nt: TGTGCCAGCAGCTTGGCAGGGGTGGTCTACGAGCAGTACTTC
cdr3_aa: CASSLAGVVYEQYF

d_call: NA
j_call: TRBJ2-3
v_call: TRBV5-4
clone_size: NA
cdr3_nt: TGTGCCAGCAGCGATATCCGGGATACGCAGTATTTT
cdr3_aa: CASSDIRDTQYF

d_call: TRBD1
j_call: TRBJ2-5
v_call: TRBV29-1
clone_size: few
cdr3_nt: TGCAGCGCTCGGACAGGGGGGCGGGAGACCCAGTACTTC
cdr3_aa: CSARTGGRETQYF

d_call: TRBD2
j_call: TRBJ2-1
v_call: TRBV4-1
clone_size: NA
cdr3_nt: TGCGCCAGCAGCCAAGAGAGCGCCGTGGCGGGGGGTGGGGATGAGCAGTTCTTC
cdr3_aa: CASSQESAVAGGGDEQFF

d_call: TRBD1
j_call: TRBJ1-4
v_call: TRBV9
clone_size: NA
cdr3_nt: TGTGCCAGCAGCGTTGGGGACAGAAGTAATGAAAAACTGTTTTTT
cdr3_aa: CASSVGDRSNEKLFF

d_call: NA
j_call: TRBJ1-1
v_call: TRBV19
clone_size: NA
cdr3_nt: TGTGCCAGTAGAACAGGGCACACTGAAGCTTTCTTT
cdr3_aa: CASRTGHTEAFF

d_call: TRBD1
j_call: TRBJ1-4
v_call: TRBV7-2
clone_size: NA
cdr3_nt: TGTGCCAGCAGATGGACAGGCTCTAATGAAAAACTGTTTTTT
cdr3_aa: CASRWTGSNEKLFF

d_call: NA
j_call: TRBJ1-1
v_call: TRBV6-5
clone_size: few
cdr3_nt: TGTGCCAGCAGTTCGAAACAGGCGAACACTGAAGCTTTCTTT
cdr3_aa: CASSSKQANTEAFF

d_call: NA
j_call: TRBJ2-1
v_call: TRBV5-1
clone_size: NA
cdr3_nt: TGCGCCAGCAGCTTGGACGGCTACAATGAGCAGTTCTTC
cdr3_aa: CASSLDGYNEQFF

d_call: NA
j_call: TRBJ1-6
v_call: TRBV6-5
clone_size: NA
cdr3_nt: TGTGCCAGCAGTTACTCCCCAGGGAATTCACCCCTCCACTTT
cdr3_aa: CASSYSPGNSPLHF

d_call: TRBD2
j_call: TRBJ2-3
v_call: TRBV30
clone_size: NA
cdr3_nt: TGTGCCTGGAGGTTAGCGGGAGGGGTCCACACAGATACGCAGTATTTT
cdr3_aa: CAWRLAGGVHTDTQYF

d_call: NA
j_call: TRBJ2-2
v_call: TRBV4-3
clone_size: NA
cdr3_nt: TGCGCCAGCAGCCAAAGCTCCCCCTACGGGGAGCTGTTTTTT
cdr3_aa: CASSQSSPYGELFF